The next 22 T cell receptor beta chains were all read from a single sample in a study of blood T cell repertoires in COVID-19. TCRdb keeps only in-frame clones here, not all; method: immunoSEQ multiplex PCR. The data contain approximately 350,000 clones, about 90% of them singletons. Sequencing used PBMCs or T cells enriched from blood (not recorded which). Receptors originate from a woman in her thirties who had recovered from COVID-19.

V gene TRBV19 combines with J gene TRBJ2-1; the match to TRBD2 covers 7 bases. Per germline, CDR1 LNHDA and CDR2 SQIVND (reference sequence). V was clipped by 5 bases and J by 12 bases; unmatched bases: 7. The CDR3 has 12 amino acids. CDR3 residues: CASSVGLGVQFF. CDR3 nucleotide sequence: TGTGCCAGTAGTGTCGGACTAGGGGTGCAGTTCTTC.

DNA for the CDR3: TGTGCCAGCAGTTTATCTATCCCCGGTCTCAGGGGGCTAGGGGAGACCCAGTACTTC. It specifies CASSLSIPGLRGLGETQYF. This chain joins TRBV27 and TRBJ2-5; 8 bases are shared with TRBD1. The CDR3 totals 19 residues. Germline V gives CDR1 MNHEY, CDR2 SMNVEV (reference sequence). J lost 5 bases, V lost 0 bases, and 17 bases had no gene match.

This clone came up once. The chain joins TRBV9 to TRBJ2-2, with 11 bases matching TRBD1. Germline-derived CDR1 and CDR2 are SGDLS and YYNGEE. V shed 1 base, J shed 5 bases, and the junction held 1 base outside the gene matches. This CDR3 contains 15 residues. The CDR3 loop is CASSVRDRGTGELFF. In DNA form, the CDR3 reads TGTGCCAGCAGCGTACGGGACAGGGGGACCGGGGAGCTGTTTTTT.

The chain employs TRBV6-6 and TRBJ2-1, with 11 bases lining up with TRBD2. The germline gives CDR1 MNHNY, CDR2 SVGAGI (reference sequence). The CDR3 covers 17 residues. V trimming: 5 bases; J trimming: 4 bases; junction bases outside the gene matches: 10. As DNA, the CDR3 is TGTGCCAGCAGTCTTATAGCGGGAGGGCCCCCTTACAATGAGCAGTTCTTC. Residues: CASSLIAGGPPYNEQFF.

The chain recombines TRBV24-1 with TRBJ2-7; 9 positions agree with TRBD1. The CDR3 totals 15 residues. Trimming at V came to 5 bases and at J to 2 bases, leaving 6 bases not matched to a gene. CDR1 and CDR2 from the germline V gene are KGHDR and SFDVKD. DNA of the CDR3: TGTGCCACCAGTGGGCACAGGGGGCCCCCCTACGAGCAGTACTTC. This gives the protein CATSGHRGPPYEQYF.

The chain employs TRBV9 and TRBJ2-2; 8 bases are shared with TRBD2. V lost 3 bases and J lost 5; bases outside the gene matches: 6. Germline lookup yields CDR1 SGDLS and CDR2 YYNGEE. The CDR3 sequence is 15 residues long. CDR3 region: CASSAGGAGTGELFF. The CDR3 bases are TGTGCCAGCAGCGCGGGAGGGGCTGGGACCGGGGAGCTGTTTTTT. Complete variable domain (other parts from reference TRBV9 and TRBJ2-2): DSGVTQTPKHLITATGQRVTLRCSPRSGDLSVYWYQQSLDQGLQFLIQYYNGEERAKGNILERFSAQQFPDLHSELNLSSLELGDSALYFCASSAGGAGTGELFFGEGSRLTVL.

CDR3 coding DNA: TGTGCCAGTAGTATAGATCAGGGTTCGGGCACAGATACGCAGTATTTT. Protein sequence: CASSIDQGSGTDTQYF. This chain links TRBV19 with TRBJ2-3; tentatively, D is TRBD1 (5 bases). Germline CDR1 LNHDA, CDR2 SQIVND (reference sequence). Trimming removed 0 bases at V and 1 base at J, with 11 bases between. The CDR3 contains 16 residues.

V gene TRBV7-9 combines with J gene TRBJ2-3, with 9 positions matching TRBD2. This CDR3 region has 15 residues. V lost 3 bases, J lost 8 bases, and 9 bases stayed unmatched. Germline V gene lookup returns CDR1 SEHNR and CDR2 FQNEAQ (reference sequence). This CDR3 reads CASSLRGGRVGTQYF. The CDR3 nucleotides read TGTGCCAGCAGCTTGCGGGGGGGCAGGGTCGGTACGCAGTATTTT.

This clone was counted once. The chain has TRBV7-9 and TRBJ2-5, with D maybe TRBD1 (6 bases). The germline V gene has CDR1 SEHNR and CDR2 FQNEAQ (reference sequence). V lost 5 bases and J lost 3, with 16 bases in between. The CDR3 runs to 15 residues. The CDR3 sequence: CASSPPGQREETQYF. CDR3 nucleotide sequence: TGTGCCAGCAGCCCACCCGGACAGAGGGAAGAGACCCAGTACTTC.

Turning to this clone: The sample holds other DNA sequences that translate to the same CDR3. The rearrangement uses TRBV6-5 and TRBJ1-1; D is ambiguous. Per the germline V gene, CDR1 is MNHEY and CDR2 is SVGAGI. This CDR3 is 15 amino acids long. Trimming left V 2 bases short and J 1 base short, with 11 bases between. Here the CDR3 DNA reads TGTGCCAGCAGTTACGAAGGAGTTGGGAACACTGAAGCTTTCTTT. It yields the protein CASSYEGVGNTEAFF.

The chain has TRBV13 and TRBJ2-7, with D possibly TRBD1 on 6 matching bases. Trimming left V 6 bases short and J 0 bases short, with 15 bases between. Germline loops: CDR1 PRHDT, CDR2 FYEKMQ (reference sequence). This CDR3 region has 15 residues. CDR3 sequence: CASSRGQTSSYEQYF. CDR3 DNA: TGTGCCAGCAGTCGAGGACAGACCAGCTCCTACGAGCAGTACTTC.

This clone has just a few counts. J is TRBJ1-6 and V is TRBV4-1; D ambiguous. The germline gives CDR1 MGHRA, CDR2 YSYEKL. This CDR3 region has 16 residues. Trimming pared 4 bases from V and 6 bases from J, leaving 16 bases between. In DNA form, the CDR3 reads TGCGCCAGCAGCCTCCCCCTGACTGATACTAATTCACCCCTCCACTTT. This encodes CASSLPLTDTNSPLHF.

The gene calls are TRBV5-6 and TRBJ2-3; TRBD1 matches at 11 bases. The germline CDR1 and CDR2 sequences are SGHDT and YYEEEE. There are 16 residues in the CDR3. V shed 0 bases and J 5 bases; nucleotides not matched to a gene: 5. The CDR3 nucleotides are TGTGCCAGCAGCTTGGGTTTGGGACAGGGGGAAGATACGCAGTATTTT. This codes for CASSLGLGQGEDTQYF.

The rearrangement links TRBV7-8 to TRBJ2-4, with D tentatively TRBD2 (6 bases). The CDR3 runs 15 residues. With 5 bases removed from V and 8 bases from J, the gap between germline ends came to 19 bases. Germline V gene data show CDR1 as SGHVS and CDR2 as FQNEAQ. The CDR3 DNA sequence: TGTGCCAGCAGCCCGGGACTCTCGGCCGTGGACATTCAGTACTTC. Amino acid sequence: CASSPGLSAVDIQYF.

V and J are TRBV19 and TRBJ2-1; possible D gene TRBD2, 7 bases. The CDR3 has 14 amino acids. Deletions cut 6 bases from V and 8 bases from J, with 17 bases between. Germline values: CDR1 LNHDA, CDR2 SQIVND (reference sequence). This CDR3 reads CASSLIGGGDEQFF. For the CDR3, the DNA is TGTGCCAGTAGCCTTATAGGAGGGGGGGATGAGCAGTTCTTC.

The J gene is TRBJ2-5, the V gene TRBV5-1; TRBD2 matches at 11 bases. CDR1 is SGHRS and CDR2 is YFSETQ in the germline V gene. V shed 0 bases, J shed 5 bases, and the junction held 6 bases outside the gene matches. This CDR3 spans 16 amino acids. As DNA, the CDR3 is TGCGCCAGCAGCTTGGACGTAGCGGGGGGGCCGGAGACCCAGTACTTC. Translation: CASSLDVAGGPETQYF. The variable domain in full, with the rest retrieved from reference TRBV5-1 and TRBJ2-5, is KAGVTQTPRYLIKTRGQQVTLSCSPISGHRSVSWYQQTPGQGLQFLFEYFSETQRNKGNFPGRFSGRQFSNSRSEMNVSTLELGDSALYLCASSLDVAGGPETQYFGPGTRLLVL.

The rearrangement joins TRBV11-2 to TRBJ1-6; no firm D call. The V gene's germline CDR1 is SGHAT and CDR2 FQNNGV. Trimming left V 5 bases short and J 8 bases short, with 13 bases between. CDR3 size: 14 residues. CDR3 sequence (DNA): TGTGCCAGCAGCCCCGACACGTCATATTCACCCCTCCACTTT. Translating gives CASSPDTSYSPLHF.

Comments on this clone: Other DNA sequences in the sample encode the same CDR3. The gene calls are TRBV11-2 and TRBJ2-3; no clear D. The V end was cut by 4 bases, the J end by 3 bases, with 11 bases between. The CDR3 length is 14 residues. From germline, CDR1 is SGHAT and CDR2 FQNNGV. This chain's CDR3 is CASSSGTSTDTQYF. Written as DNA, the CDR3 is TGTGCCAGCAGCTCGGGTACCTCGACAGATACGCAGTATTTT.

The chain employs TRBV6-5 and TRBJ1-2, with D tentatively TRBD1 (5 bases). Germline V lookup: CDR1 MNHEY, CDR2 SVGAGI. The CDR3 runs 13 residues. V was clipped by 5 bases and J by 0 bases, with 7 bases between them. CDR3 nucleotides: TGTGCCAGCAGTACGGGGGCTAACTATGGCTACACCTTC. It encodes CASSTGANYGYTF.

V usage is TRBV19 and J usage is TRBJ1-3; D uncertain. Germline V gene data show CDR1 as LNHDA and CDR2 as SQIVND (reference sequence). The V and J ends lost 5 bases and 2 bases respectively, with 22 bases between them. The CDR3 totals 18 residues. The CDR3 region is CASSAGITIPGPGNTIYF. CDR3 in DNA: TGTGCCAGTAGTGCGGGGATCACGATCCCGGGCCCTGGAAACACCATATATTTT.

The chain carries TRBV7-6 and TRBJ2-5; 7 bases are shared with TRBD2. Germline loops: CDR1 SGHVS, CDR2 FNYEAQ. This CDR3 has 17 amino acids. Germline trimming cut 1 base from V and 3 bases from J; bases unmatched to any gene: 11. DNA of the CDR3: TGTGCCAGCAGCTTAGAGTTGCGGCGGGAGTGGGAAGAGACCCAGTACTTC. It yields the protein CASSLELRREWEETQYF.

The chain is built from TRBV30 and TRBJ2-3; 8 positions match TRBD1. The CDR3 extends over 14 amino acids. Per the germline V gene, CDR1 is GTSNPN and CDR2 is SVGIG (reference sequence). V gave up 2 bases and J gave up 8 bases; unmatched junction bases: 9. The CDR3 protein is CAWSPDRGAPTQYF. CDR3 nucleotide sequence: TGTGCCTGGAGTCCCGACAGGGGAGCCCCTACGCAGTATTTT.